This is a list of T cell receptor beta chains from one sample in a study of shared clonotypes between healthy human individuals. Using immunoSEQ multiplex PCR, the repertoire was profiled, and TCRdb retains in-frame clones only, with some absent. The sample includes fewer than 600,000 clones, around 78% of them seen just once. Material: PBMCs. The receptors come from a woman aged 40 to 55 in good health. Some clones in this sample may be carry-over from other donors' samples. Both conserved end residues are part of each CDR3. A D gene is named only where the DNA matches it firmly. Size values are once, few and many counts, or a class for expanded clones, and some rows have none.

CDR3	DNA	length	size	J	D	V
CASTSTPGQVYGYTF	TGTGCCAGCACCTCGACCCCGGGACAGGTCTATGGCTACACCTTC	15	-	TRBJ1-2	TRBD1	TRBV6-1
CASSSSGTSGRNEQFF	TGTGCCAGCAGCTCCTCCGGGACTAGCGGGAGAAATGAGCAGTTCTTC	16	once	TRBJ2-1	TRBD2	TRBV7-3
CASSQLSRETQYF	TGTGCCAGCAGTCAATTGAGCCGGGAGACCCAGTACTTC	13	once	TRBJ2-5	-	TRBV5-4
CASRPWGTEAYNEQFF	TGTGCCAGTCGCCCCTGGGGGACGGAGGCGTACAATGAGCAGTTCTTC	16	-	TRBJ2-1	-	TRBV19
CASSELWEGAYEQYF	TGTGCCAGCAGTGAGCTTTGGGAGGGGGCCTACGAGCAGTACTTC	15	-	TRBJ2-7	-	TRBV25-1
CASSPRDPNYGYTF	TGTGCCAGCAGCCCCCGGGACCCTAACTATGGCTACACCTTC	14	-	TRBJ1-2	-	TRBV7-2
CAIRETNTGELFF	TGTGCCATCCGGGAAACGAACACCGGGGAGCTGTTTTTT	13	-	TRBJ2-2	-	TRBV28
CASSLGLAGGLLETQYF	TGCGCCAGCAGCTTGGGGCTAGCGGGAGGGCTCTTGGAGACCCAGTACTTC	17	-	TRBJ2-5	TRBD2	TRBV5-1
CASSSGLAGDNEQFF	TGTGCCAGTAGTTCGGGACTAGCGGGAGACAATGAGCAGTTCTTC	15	-	TRBJ2-1	TRBD2	TRBV19
CASSTSGTGSTEAFF	TGTGCCAGCAGTACCTCCGGGACAGGGAGCACTGAAGCTTTCTTT	15	few	TRBJ1-1	TRBD1	TRBV28
CASSVGLVGTQYF	TGTGCCAGCAGTGTCGGACTAGTGGGGACCCAGTACTTC	13	-	TRBJ2-5	TRBD2	TRBV2
CASTEGAPAGNQPQHF	TGTGCCAGCACCGAGGGGGCACCGGCGGGCAATCAGCCCCAGCATTTT	16	-	TRBJ1-5	TRBD1	TRBV7-8
CASSFRGGRNGGNEQFF	TGTGCCAGCAGCTTCCGCGGCGGGAGAAATGGGGGCAATGAGCAGTTCTTC	17	-	TRBJ2-1	TRBD2	TRBV11-2
CASSEGQGSNQPQHF	TGTGCCAGCAGCGAAGGACAGGGAAGCAATCAGCCCCAGCATTTT	15	-	TRBJ1-5	TRBD1	TRBV5-5
CASSSSGVGNEQFF	TGTGCCAGCAGTTCGTCGGGAGTTGGCAATGAGCAGTTCTTC	14	-	TRBJ2-1	-	TRBV28
CASTLGRMGTGELFF	TGTGCCAGCACCCTCGGCCGGATGGGTACCGGGGAGCTGTTTTTT	15	-	TRBJ2-2	-	TRBV6-5
CASSVRDTSYEQYF	TGTGCCAGCAGTGTCCGGGATACTTCCTACGAGCAGTACTTC	14	-	TRBJ2-7	-	TRBV28
CASGGAGVLYEQYF	TGTGCCAGCGGGGGCGCGGGCGTGCTCTACGAGCAGTACTTC	14	-	TRBJ2-7	-	TRBV28
CAWRGTSGYSYNEQFF	TGTGCCTGGAGAGGGACTAGCGGATACTCCTACAATGAGCAGTTCTTC	16	-	TRBJ2-1	TRBD2	TRBV30
CASSEPLRTAYEQYF	TGCGCCAGCAGTGAGCCGCTTCGGACAGCCTACGAGCAGTACTTC	15	-	TRBJ2-7	-	TRBV10-2
CASGSGQGAYGYTF	TGCGCCAGTGGATCCGGACAGGGGGCCTATGGCTACACCTTC	14	-	TRBJ1-2	TRBD1	TRBV5-1
CASSKQGRPGYTF	TGTGCCAGCAGCAAACAGGGGAGGCCGGGCTACACCTTC	13	few	TRBJ1-2	-	TRBV21-1
CAWSGPRADTQYF	TGTGCCTGGAGTGGGCCCCGGGCAGATACGCAGTATTTT	13	many	TRBJ2-3	-	TRBV30
CASTPVAGGGYNEQFF	TGTGCCAGCACCCCTGTAGCTGGCGGGGGATACAATGAGCAGTTCTTC	16	-	TRBJ2-1	TRBD2	TRBV7-2
CASTRTDTQYF	TGTGCCAGCACTAGAACAGATACGCAGTATTTT	11	-	TRBJ2-3	-	TRBV6-5
CASSVTGVLGETQYF	TGTGCCAGCAGTGTAACCGGGGTCCTTGGGGAGACCCAGTACTTC	15	-	TRBJ2-5	-	TRBV2
CASSPTMGSDTQYF	TGTGCCAGCAGCCCAACGATGGGGTCCGATACGCAGTATTTT	14	-	TRBJ2-3	-	TRBV7-2
CASSPTTDAGGNTIYF	TGCGCCAGCAGCCCCACGACAGATGCGGGAGGAAACACCATATATTTT	16	-	TRBJ1-3	-	TRBV5-1
CASSFRTGNYEQYF	TGTGCCAGCAGCTTCCGGACAGGGAACTACGAGCAGTACTTC	14	-	TRBJ2-7	TRBD1	TRBV5-5
CASRPLRRGDTDTQYF	TGTGCCAGCAGGCCCCTTCGGCGGGGGGACACAGATACGCAGTATTTT	16	-	TRBJ2-3	TRBD2	TRBV6-6
CASSLPRGNEQFF	TGCGCCAGCAGCTTGCCCCGGGGGAATGAGCAGTTCTTC	13	-	TRBJ2-1	-	TRBV5-1
CASSLDWIVNTGELFF	TGTGCCAGCAGCTTAGACTGGATAGTGAACACCGGGGAGCTGTTTTTT	16	-	TRBJ2-2	-	TRBV7-9
CASSLVENQPQHF	TGTGCCAGCAGCTTAGTGGAGAATCAGCCCCAGCATTTT	13	-	TRBJ1-5	-	TRBV7-8
CASIDGRGEQFF	TGTGCCAGCATAGACGGGAGAGGTGAGCAGTTCTTC	12	-	TRBJ2-1	-	TRBV6-5
CASSQGRTPSGTYEQYF	TGCGCCAGCAGCCAAGGTCGTACCCCTAGCGGCACCTACGAGCAGTACTTC	17	-	TRBJ2-7	TRBD2	TRBV4-1